The next 5 T cell receptor beta chains were all read from a single sample in a study of CD8 T cells in Susac syndrome. About 0.5 to 1 ug RNA was reverse transcribed with random hexamers. MiXCR, run by TCRdb on the immunoSEQ multiplex PCR reads, gives a single entry per CDR3 protein. This sample carries tens of thousands of distinct CDR3 sequences, 95% of them seen once, and the ten largest clones take roughly 0.5%. Sequencing was carried out using CD8+ T cells from PBMCs. The receptors were gathered from a human donor with Susac syndrome.

The V and J genes are TRBV12-3 or TRBV12-4 and TRBJ1-1; D not resolved. This CDR3 has 15 residues. Trimming pared 2 bases from V and 4 bases from J, leaving 14 bases between. The CDR3 DNA follows: TGTGCCAGCAGTTTAAGCCCCACCACGGGCACTGAAGCTTTCTTT. This sequence encodes CASSLSPTTGTEAFF.

This chain joins TRBV6-2 or TRBV6-3 and TRBJ2-5; weak D call: TRBD2 (6 bases). V was shortened by 5 bases and J by 5 bases, with 9 bases between the two germline ends. Germline loops: CDR1 MNHEY, CDR2 SVGEGT. This CDR3 is built from 12 residues. The CDR3 region is CASSAGGETQYF. In nucleotides, the CDR3 is TGTGCCAGCAGTGCTGGGGGGGAGACCCAGTACTTC.

V gene TRBV15 combines with J gene TRBJ2-1, with a tentative D call TRBD1 (6 bases). The CDR3 is made up of 15 amino acids. With 1 base removed from V and 3 bases from J, the gap between germline ends came to 10 bases. Germline CDR1 reads LNHNV; CDR2 reads YYDKDF (reference sequence). The CDR3 spells CATSRAGQIYNEQFF. The CDR3 DNA reads as TGTGCCACCAGCAGAGCAGGACAGATCTACAATGAGCAGTTCTTC.

The CDR3 coding sequence is TGCAGCGTCCTAGCGCCACCTACCTACGAGCAGTACTTC. Its protein product is CSVLAPPTYEQYF. This chain joins TRBV29-1 and TRBJ2-7; a possible D gene is TRBD2 (6 bases). Per germline, CDR1 SQVTM and CDR2 ANQGSEA. The V end was cut by 6 bases, the J end by 2 bases, with 14 bases between. CDR3 size: 13 residues.

The chain uses TRBV14 and TRBJ2-7, with 7 nucleotides matching TRBD2. The V segment lost 8 bases and the J segment 3 bases; nucleotides outside the gene matches: 1. Germline V lookup: CDR1 SGHDN, CDR2 FVKESK. The CDR3 length is 11 residues. In DNA form, the CDR3 reads TGTGCCAGCCGGGGGGACTACGAGCAGTACTTC. This encodes CASRGDYEQYF.